This T cell receptor beta chain was profiled in a study of long-term antiretroviral therapy in people with HIV (dated by TCRdb to between 2021 and 2022). For the wider study: The earliest samples were collected roughly a decade before the 2015 WHO recommendation for immediate ART, at a time when ART was usually postponed until CD4 counts fell. A retrospective serial study tested whether changes in peripheral blood TRB repertoire composition and diversity were associated with ART initiation and durable HIV suppression. From some 28 adults with confirmed HIV infection, the cohort provided some 200 cryopreserved PBMC samples, gathered serially across a mean of approximately six years (range 1-12). Among the approximately 30 participants with HIV, eleven were female. Test extractions of a monoclonal T-cell line alongside approximately 34 polyclonal samples showed no cross-contamination during QIAcube processing.

The immunoSEQ hsTCRB v3.0 assay was used at survey level resolution to sequence the TRB variable region. TRB sequencing targeted a depth of 40,000-50,000 T-cell genomes per sample. TRB libraries were pooled and sequenced on an Illumina MiSeq using a v3 150-cycle kit. Regarding the original processing steps: Repertoire analysis was run in R within a reproducible Nextflow workflow that covered QC, data transformation and analysis. LymphoSeq2, an R package for AIRR-Seq data exploration, was used to implement custom analyses. A few samples that produced fewer than 5000 total TRB sequences were removed, so some 190 HIV repertoires were analyzed. Among the roughly 190 retained HIV repertoires, under 65 were collected before ART initiation and around 130 after ART initiation. Repertoires were downsampled to 5000 TRB nucleotide sequences, with summary statistics averaged over 100 downsampling iterations. TRB sequences were retained for analysis only if CDR3 regions of at least seven amino acids were present. A Shannon entropy-derived clonality score and the Gini coefficient were used to measure diversity. In the repertoire networks, any two of the top 5000 CDR3 amino acid sequences were linked whenever the two sequences differed by an edit distance of one. Antigen specificity groups and MHC restriction were predicted for TRB CDR3 amino acid sequences with GLIPH2. CDR3 amino acid sequences were matched against VDJdb and McPAS-TCR to flag known CMV, EBV, HIV or tissue antigen associations. Pre-ART, post-ART and control groups were compared with Wilcoxon signed-rank tests and Holm-Bonferroni correction. Drawn from immuneACCESS, this table holds only the in-frame rearrangements with V and J called that TCRdb kept. Clones are partly lost; checked studies trace under half to an unresolved V gene and leave the rest unexplained. V and J calls and clone size are those listed in that table; D and trimming were worked out from the DNA. The sample table contains tens of thousands of clones; only one count was recorded for roughly 95% of them. The ten most abundant clones make up about 3% of the sample.

Broader findings and caveats from the paper: Samples dated from the mid-2000s to the late 2010s, and the ART regimens used may be less effective than current ones. A significant increase in TRB diversity was found to be associated with ART initiation, although TRB diversity was observed to remain significantly below that of transplant donor controls even after long-term ART. CDR3 length ranges in HIV repertoires were narrower than in controls, and network structure suggested an antigen-experienced repertoire with only a slight naive shift after ART. Expanded TRB clones identified before ART initiation dominated the repertoire across all time points, though the dominance fluctuated and decreased in many PLHIV after ART. Because cell numbers in pre-ART samples were limited, unsorted PBMC were profiled instead of sorted CD4+ and CD8+ T cells. Since PBMC availability was limited, sequencing covered only the TCR beta chain, with no alpha chain pairing. Inferences about post-ART repertoire changes are limited because no data were available on ART adherence, viral resistance or therapy changes.

Participants were included only if at least one PBMC sample before ART initiation and at least two post-ART samples were available. All participants with HIV were treated in the United States of America. Before DNA extraction, cryopreserved samples of roughly 0.85-11 million PBMC were thawed and then washed. At the time of the earliest PBMC sample, participants with HIV were aged between roughly 20 and 54 years. PBMC samples from each participant spanned 1-4 timepoints before ART initiation and 2-8 timepoints after ART initiation, with a median of 7 samples. Serial HIV viral load, CD4+ T-cell count, ART history and demographic data were obtained for every participant. Using a Qiagen kit on a QIAcube, genomic DNA was extracted from unsorted PBMC, with samples processed in batches of 12. In the germline V gene, CDR1 corresponds to SGHTA and CDR2 to FQGNSA. The junction shows trimming of 5 bases on V and 5 bases on J, plus 16 bases between the germline ends. Spanning cysteine to phenylalanine, the CDR3 consists of 15 amino acids. The CDR3 DNA has 45 bases and is translated from base 1.

About this clone: The antigen this receptor binds is unknown. No base-level quality is on record; no much larger clone is a single base apart.

The chain is encoded by TRBV7-2 joined to TRBJ2-1, with no reliable assignment of the D segment. The source was unsorted PBMCs, collected 3.7 years after starting antiretroviral therapy. This receptor was identified in a woman between 45 and 65 years old with HIV. At the DNA level, the sequence is TGTGCCAGCAGCCCCTGGGCTAGACGAGACAATGAGCAGTTCTTC. It translates as CASSPWARRDNEQFF.